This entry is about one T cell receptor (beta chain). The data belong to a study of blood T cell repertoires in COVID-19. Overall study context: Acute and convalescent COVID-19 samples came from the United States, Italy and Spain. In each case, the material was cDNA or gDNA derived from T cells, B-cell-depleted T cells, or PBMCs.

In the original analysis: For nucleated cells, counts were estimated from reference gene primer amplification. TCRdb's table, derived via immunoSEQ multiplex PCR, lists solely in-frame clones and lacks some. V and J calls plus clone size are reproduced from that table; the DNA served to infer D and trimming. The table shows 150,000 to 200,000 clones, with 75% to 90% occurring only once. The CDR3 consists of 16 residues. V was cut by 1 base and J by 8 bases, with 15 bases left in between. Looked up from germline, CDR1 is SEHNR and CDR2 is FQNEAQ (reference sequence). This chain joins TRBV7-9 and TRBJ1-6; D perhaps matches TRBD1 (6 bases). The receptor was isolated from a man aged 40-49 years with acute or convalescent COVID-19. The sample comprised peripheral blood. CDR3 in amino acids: CASSLGGWGPHSPLHF. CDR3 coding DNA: TGTGCCAGCAGCTTAGGGGGCTGGGGGCCCCATTCACCCCTCCACTTT. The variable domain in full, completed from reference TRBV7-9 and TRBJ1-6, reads DTGVSQNPRHKITKRGQNVTFRCDPISEHNRLYWYRQTLGQGPEFLTYFQNEAQLEKSRLLSDRFSAERPKGSFSTLEIQRTEQGDSAMYLCASSLGGWGPHSPLHFGNGTRLTVT.